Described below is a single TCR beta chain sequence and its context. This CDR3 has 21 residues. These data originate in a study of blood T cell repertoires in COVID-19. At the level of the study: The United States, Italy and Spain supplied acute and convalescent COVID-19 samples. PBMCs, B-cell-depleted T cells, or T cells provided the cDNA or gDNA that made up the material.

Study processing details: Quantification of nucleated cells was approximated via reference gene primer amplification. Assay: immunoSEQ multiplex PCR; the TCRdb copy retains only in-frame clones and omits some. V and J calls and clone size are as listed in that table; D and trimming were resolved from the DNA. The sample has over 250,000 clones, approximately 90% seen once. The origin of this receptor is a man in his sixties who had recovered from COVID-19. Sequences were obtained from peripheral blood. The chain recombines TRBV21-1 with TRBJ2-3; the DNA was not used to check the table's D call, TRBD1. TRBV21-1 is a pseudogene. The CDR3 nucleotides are TGTGCCAGCAGCAAAGGTCTGGACAGGGAGATTGTCGCCGCACTGACAGATACGCAGTATTTT. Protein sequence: CASSKGLDREIVAALTDTQYF.